These 26 T cell receptor beta chains came from one sample sequenced in a study of T cell changes during pregnancy in multiple sclerosis. Some clones are missing from TCRdb's copy, which holds only in-frame ones; the method was immunoSEQ multiplex PCR. Of tens of thousands of clones listed, 80% to 95% are singletons. This material consisted of CD4+ T cells from peripheral blood mononuclear cells, taken after pregnancy. The receptors here all came from a female donor in good health, enrolled as a control in a pregnancy study.

V is TRBV4-2 and J is TRBJ2-3; 13 bases map to TRBD2. Trimming removed 4 bases from V and 9 bases from J; junction bases left unmatched: 13. CDR3 length equals 17 residues. From germline, CDR1 is LGHNA and CDR2 YNFKEQ. DNA for the CDR3: TGTGCCAGCAGCCCAGGGACTAGCGGGACTAAGGGTGGGACGCAGTATTTT. The encoded protein is CASSPGTSGTKGGTQYF.

This clone was seen once. V and J are TRBV4-1 and TRBJ2-3; a possible D gene is TRBD2 (5 bases). Trimming removed 0 bases from V and 0 bases from J, with 7 bases in between. The germline V gene has CDR1 MGHRA and CDR2 YSYEKL. The CDR3 has 15 amino acids. The DNA of the CDR3 is TGCGCCAGCAGCCAAGATGGACTTAGCACAGATACGCAGTATTTT. It yields the protein CASSQDGLSTDTQYF.

The V and J genes are TRBV27 and TRBJ2-7; possible D gene TRBD2, 6 bases. Germline V gene sequence: CDR1 MNHEY, CDR2 SMNVEV (reference sequence). V lost 0 bases and J 3 bases, leaving 9 bases between the germline ends. The CDR3 runs to 14 residues. The CDR3 loop is CASSLSPGLYEQYF. Here the CDR3 DNA reads TGTGCCAGCAGTTTATCCCCGGGACTCTACGAGCAGTACTTC.

This rearrangement joins TRBV7-2 to TRBJ1-4; 8 positions agree with TRBD1. In germline, CDR1 is SGHTA, CDR2 FQGNSA. This CDR3 region has 14 residues. Trimming at V came to 5 bases and at J to 8 bases, leaving 7 bases not matched to a gene. The CDR3 loop reads CASSPDRGGEKLFF. The CDR3 bases are TGTGCCAGCAGCCCTGACAGGGGCGGGGAAAAACTGTTTTTT.

Details on this clone: This CDR3 is also generated by other DNA sequences in the sample. V gene TRBV7-2 combines with J gene TRBJ2-7, with 11 bases matching TRBD1. With 3 bases clipped from V and 2 bases from J, the junction kept 0 bases outside the gene matches. There are 14 residues in the CDR3. CDR1 and CDR2 (germline): SGHTA, FQGNSA. CDR3 in amino acids: CASSLGQGAYEQYF. For the CDR3, the DNA is TGTGCCAGCAGCTTGGGACAGGGGGCCTACGAGCAGTACTTC.

The chain employs TRBV7-3 and TRBJ2-1; D remains unclear. The CDR3 is 18 amino acids. V was cut by 4 bases and J by 0 bases, with 19 bases left in between. CDR1 SGHTA and CDR2 FQGTGA come from the germline V gene. The CDR3: CASSSRPTYPSSYNEQFF. For the CDR3, the DNA is TGTGCCAGCAGCTCACGCCCGACTTACCCCAGCTCCTACAATGAGCAGTTCTTC.

The genes are TRBV27 and TRBJ1-3; possibly TRBD1 for D (6 bases). Trimming shortened V by 3 bases and J by 3 bases, and 12 bases separated the two germline ends. The CDR3 runs 15 residues. CDR1 and CDR2 from the germline V gene are MNHEY and SMNVEV (reference sequence). The DNA of the CDR3 is TGTGCCAGCAGTTTGTGGGGGGGCAGTGGAAACACCATATATTTT. Protein: CASSLWGGSGNTIYF.

About this clone: No conserved phenylalanine or tryptophan is present at the end of the CDR3, so a read error is the likely explanation. The gene calls are TRBV29-1 and TRBJ1-6, with D unclear. Per the germline V gene, CDR1 is SQVTM and CDR2 is ANQGSEA. V lost 5 bases, J lost 7 bases, and 12 bases lay in between. The CDR3 consists of 13 residues. CDR3 sequence reads: CSVLPDGNSPLHL. The CDR3 DNA sequence: TGCAGCGTTCTCCCGGACGGGAATTCACCCCTCCACCTT.

The gene calls are TRBV9 and TRBJ2-5; TRBD2 might be the D (5 bases). The V end lost 4 bases, the J end lost 5 bases, and 15 bases lay between the germline ends. The CDR3 consists of 14 residues. Germline assignment: CDR1 SGDLS and CDR2 YYNGEE. The CDR3 is CASSSTPGGETQYF. CDR3 in DNA: TGTGCCAGCAGCTCAACTCCAGGAGGCGAGACCCAGTACTTC.

The chain recombines TRBV4-3 with TRBJ2-3; D possibly corresponds to TRBD2 (5 bases). CDR3 length equals 16 residues. Trimming left V 1 base short and J 0 bases short, with 11 bases between. CDR1 is LGHNA, CDR2 YSLEER, per germline. CDR3 nucleotide sequence: TGCGCCAGCAGCCAAGTTATCCTAGCTAGCACAGATACGCAGTATTTT. It is translated as CASSQVILASTDTQYF.

This sequence joins TRBV5-1 and TRBJ1-4; 7 positions match TRBD1. V lost 0 bases to trimming and J lost 8 bases; unmatched junction nucleotides: 10. The CDR3 runs 16 residues. CDR1 and CDR2 (germline): SGHRS, YFSETQ. In DNA form, the CDR3 reads TGCGCCAGCAGCTTGGTCGCAACAGGGGACGGGGAAAAACTGTTTTTT. Its protein product is CASSLVATGDGEKLFF.

The chain uses TRBV7-2 and TRBJ2-7, with a tentative D call TRBD2 (5 bases). Germline assignment: CDR1 SGHTA and CDR2 FQGNSA. V lost 1 base and J lost 6, with 10 bases in between. The CDR3 runs 13 residues. The chain's CDR3 is CASSLGGEGEQYF. The CDR3 DNA follows: TGTGCCAGCAGCTTAGGAGGTGAGGGCGAGCAGTACTTC.

The chain recombines TRBV2 with TRBJ1-5; D is perhaps TRBD1 (6 bases). The V end lost 6 bases, the J end lost 5 bases, and 17 bases lay between the germline ends. Germline CDR1 reads SNHLY; CDR2 reads FYNNEI. This CDR3 region has 15 residues. CDR3 loop: CASSLTEGGYQPQHF. CDR3 nucleotide sequence: TGTGCCAGCAGCTTGACAGAGGGGGGGTATCAGCCCCAGCATTTT.

The rearrangement joins TRBV6-4 to TRBJ2-1; 7 bases match TRBD2. The germline CDR1 and CDR2 sequences are MRHNA and SNTAGT. This CDR3 has 16 residues. Germline trimming cut 5 bases from V and 1 base from J; bases unmatched to any gene: 8. DNA of the CDR3: TGTGCCAGCAGTCGGACTAGTATCTTTTCCTACAATGAGCAGTTCTTC. Translated, it gives CASSRTSIFSYNEQFF.

The rearrangement uses TRBV10-2 and TRBJ2-7, with 11 bases identical to TRBD2. The CDR3 is 12 amino acids. V gave up 6 bases and J gave up 5 bases; unmatched junction bases: 0. The germline V gene has CDR1 WSHSY and CDR2 SAAADI. CDR3 in amino acids: CASRLAGDEQYF. In DNA form, the CDR3 reads TGCGCCAGCAGACTAGCGGGGGACGAGCAGTACTTC.

This chain joins TRBV10-3 and TRBJ2-7; possibly TRBD1 for D (7 bases). Trimming shortened V by 7 bases and J by 3 bases, and 19 bases separated the two germline ends. Germline values: CDR1 ENHRY, CDR2 SYGVKD. The CDR3 has 15 residues. The CDR3 DNA follows: TGTGCCATCAAAGCCCCAGGGGGGTTGTTCTACGAGCAGTACTTC. As protein: CAIKAPGGLFYEQYF.

This clone was detected a few times. The chain uses TRBV2 and TRBJ1-1, with a possible D match to TRBD1 (5 bases). CDR1 SNHLY and CDR2 FYNNEI come from the germline V gene. The V end was cut by 6 bases, the J end by 2 bases, with 13 bases between. The CDR3 loop spans 14 amino acids. CDR3 protein: CASSGRQRNTEAFF. The CDR3 DNA is TGTGCCAGCAGCGGAAGACAGAGAAACACTGAAGCTTTCTTT.

The V and J genes are TRBV5-1 and TRBJ2-3, with a possible D match to TRBD1 (5 bases). Trimming took 0 bases from V and 1 from J, leaving 9 bases between them. CDR1 is SGHRS, CDR2 YFSETQ, per germline. This CDR3 contains 15 residues. CDR3 loop: CASSLEAGRTDTQYF. In DNA form, the CDR3 reads TGCGCCAGCAGCTTGGAGGCAGGGCGCACAGATACGCAGTATTTT. Full variable domain (outside the CDR3, taken from reference TRBV5-1 and TRBJ2-3): KAGVTQTPRYLIKTRGQQVTLSCSPISGHRSVSWYQQTPGQGLQFLFEYFSETQRNKGNFPGRFSGRQFSNSRSEMNVSTLELGDSALYLCASSLEAGRTDTQYFGPGTRLTVL.

The chain links TRBV18 to TRBJ2-3, with a tentative D call TRBD2 (5 bases). The CDR3 is made up of 13 amino acids. CDR1 is KGHSH and CDR2 is LQKENI in the germline V gene. V was trimmed by 3 bases and J by 8 bases, leaving 12 bases between them. CDR3 DNA sequence: TGTGCCAGCTCACCGGTGACGGCGGGTACGCAGTATTTT. Translated, it gives CASSPVTAGTQYF.

The chain combines TRBV5-1 with TRBJ1-1, with TRBD1 identical over 9 bases. The V gene end was trimmed by 4 bases and the J gene end by 1 base; junction bases not matched to a gene: 14. Germline V gene lookup returns CDR1 SGHRS and CDR2 YFSETQ. The CDR3 extends over 18 amino acids. The DNA for the CDR3 is TGCGCCAGCAGCCCCTTTCCCGACAGGGGGGAGCAGAACACTGAAGCTTTCTTT. Translating it yields CASSPFPDRGEQNTEAFF.

This rearrangement joins TRBV6-6 to TRBJ2-5, with 9 bases fitting TRBD1. Germline V gene lookup returns CDR1 MNHNY and CDR2 SVGAGI (reference sequence). The CDR3 length is 16 residues. With 2 bases clipped from V and 5 bases from J, the junction kept 9 bases outside the gene matches. For the CDR3, the DNA is TGTGCCAGCAGTTACGGAGACAGGGGGTCCAAGGAGACCCAGTACTTC. Residues: CASSYGDRGSKETQYF.

V is TRBV6-1 and J is TRBJ2-1; D is possibly TRBD2 (6 bases). Germline CDR1 and CDR2: MNHNS and SASEGT. Trimming left V 4 bases short and J 0 bases short, with 19 bases between. The CDR3 runs 18 residues. The CDR3 region is CASSALTLGDFSYNEQFF. The CDR3 DNA reads TGTGCCAGCAGTGCCCTAACACTCGGGGACTTCTCCTACAATGAGCAGTTCTTC.

The V call is TRBV7-3, the J call TRBJ2-3; 9 positions agree with TRBD2. Germline trimming cut 3 bases from V and 3 bases from J; bases unmatched to any gene: 10. The CDR3 runs 17 residues. CDR1 and CDR2 (germline): SGHTA, FQGTGA. CDR3 bases: TGTGCCAGCAGCTTGGGGCCGCGGGGGGGCGGGACAGATACGCAGTATTTT. Translated, it gives CASSLGPRGGGTDTQYF.

This clone was detected only once. V and J are TRBV28 and TRBJ1-5, with a tentative D call TRBD1 (6 bases). With 3 bases removed from V and 5 bases from J, the gap between germline ends came to 14 bases. Germline V gene data show CDR1 as MDHEN and CDR2 as SYDVKM. The CDR3 is 15 amino acids. In DNA form, the CDR3 reads TGTGCCAGCAGTTTCGGGACACGCCCTTATCAGCCCCAGCATTTT. Encoded protein: CASSFGTRPYQPQHF.

The chain joins TRBV18 to TRBJ2-7; perhaps TRBD1 as D (6 bases). V shed 3 bases and J shed 0 bases, with 9 bases lying between them. The V gene's germline CDR1 is KGHSH and CDR2 LQKENI. The CDR3 loop spans 14 amino acids. The CDR3 DNA reads TGTGCCAGCTCACCGGGGACAAACTCCTACGAGCAGTACTTC. Translation: CASSPGTNSYEQYF.

The chain is built from TRBV30 and TRBJ1-3; 8 bases line up with TRBD1. CDR1 is GTSNPN and CDR2 is SVGIG in the germline V gene (reference sequence). The CDR3 contains 15 residues. V shed 5 bases, J shed 3 bases, and the junction held 9 bases outside the gene matches. CDR3 coding DNA: TGTGCCTGGGATGGACAGGGAAGAGGTGGAAACACCATATATTTT. This translates into CAWDGQGRGGNTIYF.